In this sample, the clone carrying this T cell receptor (beta chain) turned up once. Authors' methods: By means of reference gene primer amplification, nucleated cell counts were estimated. Only in-frame clones appear in the TCRdb table, and some are missing; sequencing was by immunoSEQ multiplex PCR. V and J calls and clone size are given by that table; D and trimming were obtained from the DNA. Of 140,000 to 150,000 clones detected, 88% appear once; the ten largest clones hold about 1.7%. The record originates from a study of blood T cell repertoires in COVID-19. Overall study: Acute and convalescent COVID-19 samples came from the United States, Italy and Spain. PBMCs, B-cell-depleted T cells, or T cells were the source of the cDNA or gDNA that made up the material.

The source is a woman aged 50 to 60 with acute or convalescent COVID-19. The sample consisted of peripheral blood.

The CDR3 spells CASSSQGANTGELFF. The DNA for the CDR3 is TGTGCCAGCAGCTCCCAGGGGGCGAACACCGGGGAGCTGTTTTTT. The chain carries TRBV7-3 and TRBJ2-2; TRBD1 matches at 7 bases. The junction had 2 bases not matched to a gene; V was cut back by 4 bases and J by 0 bases. Germline CDR1 is SGHTA and CDR2 is FQGTGA. This CDR3 contains 15 residues.